Sequencing of this T cell receptor beta chain was carried out in a study of blood T cell repertoires in COVID-19. Study-wide context: T cells, B-cell-depleted T cells, or PBMCs provided the cDNA or gDNA that served as material.

The table came from immunoSEQ multiplex PCR; TCRdb's copy has only in-frame clones and leaves some out. The sample lists 110,000 to 150,000 clones, approximately 87% occurring once. In germline, CDR1 is SGHRS, CDR2 YFSETQ. J lost 4 bases, V lost 5 bases, and 5 bases had no gene match. The CDR3 extends over 14 amino acids. Points on this clone: The sample carries other DNA sequences with the same CDR3.

V gene TRBV5-1 combines with J gene TRBJ1-1, with 10 nucleotides matching TRBD1. This clonotype was obtained from a human donor in a cohort sampled during active COVID-19. The sequenced sample was peripheral blood. The DNA for the CDR3 is TGCGCCAGCAGTAGGGACAGGGGCGGCACTGAAGCTTTCTTT. Translating it yields CASSRDRGGTEAFF.